This T cell receptor (beta chain) was documented in a study of T cells in Graves' hyperthyroidism and ophthalmopathy. Study-wide context: Peripheral blood specimens were obtained at initial diagnosis, prior to any treatment. Overall study findings and caveats: Stable hyperthyroidism and ophthalmopathy were separated using 13 V-J signatures.

It was RNA transcripts that yielded the amplified TCR beta CDR3 regions. The HTBI primer set drove a first-round RT-PCR of the TCR CDR3. Each CDR3 protein is one row after TCRdb ran MiXCR on the multiplex PCR reads. The sample shows around 530,000 distinct CDR3 sequences, under 20% of them seen only once. The cohort's ophthalmopathy patients, a group with duration under 3 months, had a Clinical Activity Score of at least 3 and a NOSPECS grade of at least 4. In the case of this clonotype: Antigen specificity is unknown.

Trimming took off 6 bases at V and 4 bases at J, with 20 bases between the two ends. The CDR3 consists of 16 residues. This chain uses TRBV12-3 or TRBV12-4 with TRBJ2-3, with D tentatively TRBD2 (7 bases). The TCR comes from a woman aged 18-29 years with Graves' ophthalmopathy. Sequenced material: blood. The CDR3 here is CASSSSGGAFADTQYF. Here the CDR3 DNA reads TGTGCCAGCAGCTCGTCTGGGGGGGCTTTTGCAGATACGCAGTATTTT.